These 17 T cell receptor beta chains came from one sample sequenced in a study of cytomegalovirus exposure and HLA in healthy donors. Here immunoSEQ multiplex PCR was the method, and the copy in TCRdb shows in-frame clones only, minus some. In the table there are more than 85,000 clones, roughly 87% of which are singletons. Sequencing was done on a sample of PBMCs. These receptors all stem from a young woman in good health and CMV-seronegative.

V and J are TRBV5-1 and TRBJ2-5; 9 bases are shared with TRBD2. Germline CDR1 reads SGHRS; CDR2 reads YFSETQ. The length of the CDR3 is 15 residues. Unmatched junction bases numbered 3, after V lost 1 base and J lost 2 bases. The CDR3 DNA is TGCGCCAGCAGCTTGTTCCTAGCGGGGCAAGAGACCCAGTACTTC. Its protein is CASSLFLAGQETQYF. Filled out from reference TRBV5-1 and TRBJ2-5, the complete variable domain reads KAGVTQTPRYLIKTRGQQVTLSCSPISGHRSVSWYQQTPGQGLQFLFEYFSETQRNKGNFPGRFSGRQFSNSRSEMNVSTLELGDSALYLCASSLFLAGQETQYFGPGTRLLVL.

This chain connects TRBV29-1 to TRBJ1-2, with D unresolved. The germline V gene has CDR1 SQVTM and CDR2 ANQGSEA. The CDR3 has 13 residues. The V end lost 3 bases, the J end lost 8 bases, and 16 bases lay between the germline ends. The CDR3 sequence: CSVERAYGGGYTF. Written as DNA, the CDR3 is TGCAGCGTTGAGCGGGCCTACGGTGGCGGCTACACCTTC. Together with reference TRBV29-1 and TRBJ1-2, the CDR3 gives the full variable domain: SAVISQKPSRDICQRGTSLTIQCQVDSQVTMMFWYRQQPGQSLTLIATANQGSEATYESGFVIDKFPISRPNLTFSTLTVSNMSPEDSSIYLCSVERAYGGGYTFGSGTRLTVV.

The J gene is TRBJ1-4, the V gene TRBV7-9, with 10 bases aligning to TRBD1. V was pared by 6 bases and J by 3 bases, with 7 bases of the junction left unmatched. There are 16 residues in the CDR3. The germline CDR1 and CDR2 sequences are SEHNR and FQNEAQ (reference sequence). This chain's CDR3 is CASSARDRGPNEKLFF. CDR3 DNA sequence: TGTGCCAGCAGTGCGCGGGACAGGGGACCTAATGAAAAACTGTTTTTT.

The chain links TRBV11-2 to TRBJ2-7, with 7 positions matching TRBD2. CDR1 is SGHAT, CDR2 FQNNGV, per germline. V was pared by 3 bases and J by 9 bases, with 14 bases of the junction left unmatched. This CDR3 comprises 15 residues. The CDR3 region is CASSFSGLYPTTQYF. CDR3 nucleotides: TGTGCCAGCAGCTTTAGCGGGCTCTACCCTACGACGCAGTACTTC.

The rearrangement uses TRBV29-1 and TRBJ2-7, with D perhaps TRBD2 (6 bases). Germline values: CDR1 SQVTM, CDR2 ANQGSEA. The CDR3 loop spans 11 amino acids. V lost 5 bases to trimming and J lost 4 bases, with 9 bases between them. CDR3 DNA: TGCAGCGTTAGAAGCGGGTACGAGCAGTACTTC. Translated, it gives CSVRSGYEQYF.

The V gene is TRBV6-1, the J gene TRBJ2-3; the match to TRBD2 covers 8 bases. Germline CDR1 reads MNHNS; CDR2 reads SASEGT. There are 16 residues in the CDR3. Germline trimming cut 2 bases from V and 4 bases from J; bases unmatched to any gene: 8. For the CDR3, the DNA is TGTGCCAGCAGTGAAAAAGCGGGGGATTGGGCAGATACGCAGTATTTT. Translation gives CASSEKAGDWADTQYF.

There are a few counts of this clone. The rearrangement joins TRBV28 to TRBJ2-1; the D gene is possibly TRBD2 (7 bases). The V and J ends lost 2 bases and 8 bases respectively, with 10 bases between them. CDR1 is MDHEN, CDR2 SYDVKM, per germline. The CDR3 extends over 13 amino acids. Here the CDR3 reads CASSLRGGDEQFF. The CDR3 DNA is TGTGCCAGCAGTTTAAGGGGGGGTGATGAGCAGTTCTTC.

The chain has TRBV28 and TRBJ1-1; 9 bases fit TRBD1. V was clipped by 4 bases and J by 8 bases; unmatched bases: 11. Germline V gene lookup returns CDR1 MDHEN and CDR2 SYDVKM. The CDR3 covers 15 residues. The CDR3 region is CASSSGQGITSEAFF. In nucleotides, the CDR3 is TGTGCCAGCAGTTCAGGACAGGGGATAACATCGGAAGCTTTCTTT.

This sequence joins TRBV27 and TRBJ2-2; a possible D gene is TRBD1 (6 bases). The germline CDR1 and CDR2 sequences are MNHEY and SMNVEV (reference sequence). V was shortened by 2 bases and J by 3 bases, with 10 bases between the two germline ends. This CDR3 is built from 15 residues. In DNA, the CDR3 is TGTGCCAGCAGTTTAATCAGGGGTTACACCGGGGAGCTGTTTTTT. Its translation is CASSLIRGYTGELFF.

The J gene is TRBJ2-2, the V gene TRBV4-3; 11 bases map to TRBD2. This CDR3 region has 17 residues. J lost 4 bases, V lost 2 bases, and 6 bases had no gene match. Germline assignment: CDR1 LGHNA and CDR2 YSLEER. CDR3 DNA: TGCGCCAGCAGCCAAAAGGCTAGCGGGAGGTCCACCGGGGAGCTGTTTTTT. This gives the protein CASSQKASGRSTGELFF.

The CDR3 DNA is TGTGCCAGCAGTTTAGTTATGCAGGGTGGGACAGATACGCAGTATTTT. Protein: CASSLVMQGGTDTQYF. The chain links TRBV27 to TRBJ2-3, with D maybe TRBD1 (5 bases). Between the trimmed V and J ends, which lost 2 bases and 3 bases, there was a span of 15 bases. The CDR3 runs 16 residues. Per germline, CDR1 MNHEY and CDR2 SMNVEV (reference sequence).

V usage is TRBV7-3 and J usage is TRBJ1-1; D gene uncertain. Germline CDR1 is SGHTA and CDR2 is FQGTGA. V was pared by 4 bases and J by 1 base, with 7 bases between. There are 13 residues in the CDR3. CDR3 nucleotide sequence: TGTGCCAGCAGCTCCTACCGGAACACTGAAGCTTTCTTT. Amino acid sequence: CASSSYRNTEAFF.

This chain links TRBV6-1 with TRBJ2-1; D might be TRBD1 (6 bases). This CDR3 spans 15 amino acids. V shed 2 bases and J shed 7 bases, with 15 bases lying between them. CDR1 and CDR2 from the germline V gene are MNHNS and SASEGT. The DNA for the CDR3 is TGTGCCAGCAGTGAAAGGGGGACAATACCTAATGAGCAGTTCTTC. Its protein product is CASSERGTIPNEQFF.

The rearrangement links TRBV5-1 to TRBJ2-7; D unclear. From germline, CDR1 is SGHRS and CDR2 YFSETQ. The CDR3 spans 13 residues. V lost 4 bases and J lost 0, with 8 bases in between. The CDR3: CASSPGRSYEQYF. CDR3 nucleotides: TGCGCCAGCAGCCCGGGTCGCTCCTACGAGCAGTACTTC.

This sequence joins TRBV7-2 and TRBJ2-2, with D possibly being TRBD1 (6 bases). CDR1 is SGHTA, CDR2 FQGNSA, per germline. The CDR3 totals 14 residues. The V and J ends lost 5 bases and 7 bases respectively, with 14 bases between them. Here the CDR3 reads CASSPQGIGGELFF. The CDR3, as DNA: TGTGCCAGCAGCCCTCAGGGGATCGGCGGGGAGCTGTTTTTT.

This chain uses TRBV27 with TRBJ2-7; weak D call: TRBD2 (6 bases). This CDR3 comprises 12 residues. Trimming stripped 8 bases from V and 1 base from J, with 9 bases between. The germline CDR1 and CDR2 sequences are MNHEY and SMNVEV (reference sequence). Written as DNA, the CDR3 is TGTGCCAGCGGAAGCGGGTCCTACGAGCAGTACTTC. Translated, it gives CASGSGSYEQYF.

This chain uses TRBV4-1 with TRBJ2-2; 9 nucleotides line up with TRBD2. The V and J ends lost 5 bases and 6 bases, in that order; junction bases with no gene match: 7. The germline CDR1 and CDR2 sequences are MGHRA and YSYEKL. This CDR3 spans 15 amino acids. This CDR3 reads CASSDVAGGSGELFF. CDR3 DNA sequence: TGCGCCAGCAGCGACGTGGCGGGGGGGTCCGGGGAGCTGTTTTTT.